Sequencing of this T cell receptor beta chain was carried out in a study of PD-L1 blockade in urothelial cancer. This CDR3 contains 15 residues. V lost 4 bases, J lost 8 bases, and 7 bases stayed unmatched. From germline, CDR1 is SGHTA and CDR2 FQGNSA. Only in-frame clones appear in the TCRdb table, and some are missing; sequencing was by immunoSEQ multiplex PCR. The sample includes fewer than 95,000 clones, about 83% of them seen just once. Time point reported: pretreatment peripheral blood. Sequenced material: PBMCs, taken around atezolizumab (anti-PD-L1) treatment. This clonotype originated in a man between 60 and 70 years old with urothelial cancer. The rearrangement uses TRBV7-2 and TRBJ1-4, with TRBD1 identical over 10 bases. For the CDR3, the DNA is TGTGCCAGCAGCTCCGTGACAGGGGGCGGAGAAAAACTGTTTTTT. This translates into CASSSVTGGGEKLFF.